These 23 T cell receptor beta chains were all obtained from the same sample, sequenced in a study of beta chain features in type 1 diabetes. Sequencing targeted expressed TCRB transcripts, as all isolated RNA had been reverse transcribed. Sequencing was performed with immunoSEQ multiplex PCR; in TCRdb, only in-frame clones are kept and a portion is missing. Among around 250,000 clones listed, 27% were seen once. Sequencing used central memory CD4+ T cells from blood. The source of these receptors is a man younger than 40 in good health.

The chain combines TRBV29-1 with TRBJ2-7; 8 nucleotides match TRBD1. The germline V gene encodes CDR1 SQVTM and CDR2 ANQGSEA. J was trimmed by 7 bases and V by 6 bases; bases with no gene match: 11. CDR3 length: 13 residues. As DNA, the CDR3 is TGCAGCGTCGGACAGGGACCCCTAGAAGAGCAGTACTTC. It translates to CSVGQGPLEEQYF.

This clone came up a few times. The V call is TRBV12-5, the J call TRBJ2-6; 7 positions match TRBD2. This CDR3 has 14 residues. Trimming cost V 6 bases and J 12 bases; bases outside gene matches: 11. Germline CDR1 and CDR2: LGHNT and FRNRAP. CDR3 DNA: TGTGCTAGTGGCCTAGCGGCAGACCCTTCCGTCCTGACTTTC. Its protein is CASGLAADPSVLTF.

This clone was picked up a small number of times. The chain has TRBV5-1 and TRBJ2-5; 9 bases agree with TRBD2. This CDR3 contains 16 residues. J was trimmed by 5 bases and V by 0 bases; bases with no gene match: 8. CDR1 SGHRS and CDR2 YFSETQ come from the germline V gene. CDR3 sequence reads: CASSLGSSGASETQYF. The CDR3 region has the DNA TGCGCCAGCAGCTTGGGGTCTAGCGGGGCTTCGGAGACCCAGTACTTC.

This clone was found a few times. J is TRBJ2-5 and V is TRBV5-6; the D is unclear. V was cut by 6 bases and J by 2 bases, with 8 bases left in between. In germline, CDR1 is SGHDT, CDR2 YYEEEE. This CDR3 contains 12 residues. The chain's CDR3 is CASTRQQETQYF. CDR3 nucleotides: TGTGCCAGCACTCGGCAGCAAGAGACCCAGTACTTC.

The chain recombines TRBV13 with TRBJ2-5; unclear D gene. The CDR3 is 11 residues long. V lost 2 bases and J lost 5, with 3 bases in between. Germline-derived CDR1 and CDR2 are PRHDT and FYEKMQ (reference sequence). CDR3 protein: CASSLWETQYF. The CDR3 DNA reads TGTGCCAGCAGCTTATGGGAGACCCAGTACTTC.

The V and J genes are TRBV4-3 and TRBJ2-2; D remains ambiguous. V was clipped by 1 base and J by 6 bases, with 12 bases between them. Looked up from germline, CDR1 is LGHNA and CDR2 is YSLEER. The CDR3 spans 15 residues. The CDR3 sequence is CASSQAGSASGELFF. DNA for the CDR3: TGCGCCAGCAGCCAAGCGGGCAGTGCCTCCGGGGAGCTGTTTTTT.

The chain has TRBV7-9 and TRBJ2-5, with D unclear. V was clipped by 2 bases and J by 0 bases, with 10 bases between them. The CDR3 length is 15 residues. Per the germline V gene, CDR1 is SEHNR and CDR2 is FQNEAQ (reference sequence). Written as DNA, the CDR3 is TGTGCCAGCAGCTTATGGGCAGGACACCAAGAGACCCAGTACTTC. Protein: CASSLWAGHQETQYF.

The chain combines TRBV7-9 with TRBJ2-7, with D possibly matching TRBD1 (6 bases). Trimming removed 5 bases at V and 6 bases at J, with 14 bases between. The CDR3 covers 13 residues. Germline CDR1 and CDR2: SEHNR and FQNEAQ (reference sequence). This CDR3 is CASSLLQGTEQYF. CDR3 DNA: TGTGCCAGCAGCCTCCTCCAGGGGACCGAGCAGTACTTC. The variable domain in full, completed from reference TRBV7-9 and TRBJ2-7, reads DTGVSQNPRHKITKRGQNVTFRCDPISEHNRLYWYRQTLGQGPEFLTYFQNEAQLEKSRLLSDRFSAERPKGSFSTLEIQRTEQGDSAMYLCASSLLQGTEQYFGPGTRLTVT.

This clone occurred a few times. CDR3 sequence (DNA): TGTGCCAGCAGCTCGGGAGTACAGGGGTCTTCCGAGCAGTACTTC. Its protein product is CASSSGVQGSSEQYF. The rearrangement links TRBV5-4 to TRBJ2-7, with a tentative D call TRBD1 (7 bases). Germline V gives CDR1 SGHNT, CDR2 YYREEE (reference sequence). V was clipped by 3 bases and J by 6 bases, with 19 bases between them. The length of the CDR3 is 15 residues.

This clone was counted a few times. V is TRBV7-9 and J is TRBJ2-1; 14 bases agree with TRBD2. Losses at the gene ends were 8 bases for V and 4 bases for J; bases not matched to a gene: 7. The germline V gene encodes CDR1 SEHNR and CDR2 FQNEAQ (reference sequence). The CDR3 totals 16 residues. The CDR3 coding sequence is TGTGCCAGCGGCGGGACTAGCGGGAGAATATACAATGAGCAGTTCTTC. Translating it yields CASGGTSGRIYNEQFF.

The genes are TRBV30 and TRBJ2-1; TRBD1 matches at 9 bases. There are 16 residues in the CDR3. Trimming at V came to 4 bases and at J to 6 bases, leaving 13 bases not matched to a gene. Looked up from germline, CDR1 is GTSNPN and CDR2 is SVGIG (reference sequence). The CDR3 sequence: CAWKRDRALTANEQFF. The CDR3 nucleotides are TGTGCCTGGAAAAGGGACAGGGCTCTAACCGCCAATGAGCAGTTCTTC.

The chain is built from TRBV2 and TRBJ1-6; D is possibly TRBD1 (6 bases). The CDR3 contains 16 residues. Germline CDR1 is SNHLY and CDR2 is FYNNEI. V was clipped by 3 bases and J by 4 bases, with 13 bases between them. The CDR3 sequence is CASSELGGNYNSPLHF. DNA of the CDR3: TGTGCCAGCAGTGAGTTGGGGGGCAATTATAATTCACCCCTCCACTTT.

The chain joins TRBV5-4 to TRBJ1-1; 9 bases agree with TRBD1. V trimming: 0 bases; J trimming: 0 bases; junction bases outside the gene matches: 0. The CDR3 consists of 15 residues. Looked up from germline, CDR1 is SGHNT and CDR2 is YYREEE (reference sequence). The CDR3 reads CASSLGTGVNTEAFF. CDR3 DNA sequence: TGTGCCAGCAGCTTGGGGACAGGGGTGAACACTGAAGCTTTCTTT.

This clone was detected a few times. The J gene is TRBJ2-2, the V gene TRBV5-5, with unresolved D. CDR1 SGHKS and CDR2 YYEKEE come from the germline V gene (reference sequence). This CDR3 comprises 15 residues. The germline V and J ends were trimmed by 0 bases and 7 bases, with 13 bases remaining between them. The CDR3 region has the DNA TGTGCCAGCAGCTTGGCAAGCGCCCCGGGCGGGGAGCTGTTTTTT. Amino acid sequence: CASSLASAPGGELFF.

This clone was recorded a few times. This chain uses TRBV6-6 with TRBJ2-7, with D maybe TRBD1 (6 bases). V was trimmed by 5 bases and J by 6 bases, leaving 14 bases between them. This CDR3 has 13 amino acids. Germline-derived CDR1 and CDR2 are MNHNY and SVGAGI (reference sequence). In DNA, the CDR3 is TGTGCCAGCAGTCTCTCAGGGGCTGGCGAGCAGTACTTC. This codes for CASSLSGAGEQYF.

The chain recombines TRBV27 with TRBJ1-1; weak D call: TRBD1 (5 bases). This CDR3 has 14 residues. V lost 4 bases, J lost 4 bases, and 13 bases lay in between. Germline V gene lookup returns CDR1 MNHEY and CDR2 SMNVEV (reference sequence). CDR3 residues: CASSWEGMGTEAFF. In DNA, the CDR3 is TGTGCCAGCAGTTGGGAGGGGATGGGCACTGAAGCTTTCTTT.

The rearrangement uses TRBV6-1 and TRBJ2-1, with 10 bases aligning to TRBD1. Germline CDR1 is MNHNS and CDR2 is SASEGT. The J segment lost 2 bases and the V segment lost 7 bases, leaving 2 bases of the junction unmatched. The CDR3 runs 14 residues. The CDR3 region is CASTTGGTYNEQFF. The CDR3 coding sequence is TGTGCCAGCACGACAGGGGGCACCTACAATGAGCAGTTCTTC.

This clone was counted between two and nine times. This chain joins TRBV4-1 and TRBJ2-1; the D gene is possibly TRBD2 (6 bases). Germline CDR1 reads MGHRA; CDR2 reads YSYEKL. V lost 1 base to trimming and J lost 9 bases, with 13 bases between them. This CDR3 has 14 amino acids. In DNA, the CDR3 is TGCGCCAGCAGCCAAGGAATGGTAGCGGCTGAGCAGTTCTTC. Its protein is CASSQGMVAAEQFF.

This clone was found once. This chain joins TRBV5-4 and TRBJ1-1; D possibly corresponds to TRBD1 (5 bases). The germline CDR1 and CDR2 sequences are SGHNT and YYREEE (reference sequence). The ends were cut back, 0 bases at V and 7 bases at J, with 16 bases in the middle. The CDR3 totals 15 residues. The CDR3 sequence is CASSLVSGTKIEAFF. CDR3 DNA: TGTGCCAGCAGCTTGGTGTCAGGGACCAAAATTGAAGCTTTCTTT. Full variable domain (remainder filled in from reference TRBV5-4 and TRBJ1-1): ETGVTQSPTHLIKTRGQQVTLRCSSQSGHNTVSWYQQALGQGPQFIFQYYREEENGRGNFPPRFSGLQFPNYSSELNVNALELDDSALYLCASSLVSGTKIEAFFGQGTRLTVV.

The J gene is TRBJ2-5, the V gene TRBV5-1; D is possibly TRBD2 (5 bases). Trimming cost V 5 bases and J 1 base, with 12 bases left between them. Germline loops: CDR1 SGHRS, CDR2 YFSETQ. The CDR3 is made up of 14 amino acids. This CDR3 is CASRGSVGQETQYF. CDR3 DNA sequence: TGCGCCAGCAGAGGGAGTGTAGGCCAAGAGACCCAGTACTTC.

The chain couples TRBV7-9 to TRBJ2-3; 7 bases are a match to TRBD1. Trimming removed 6 bases from V and 2 bases from J; junction bases left unmatched: 5. This CDR3 region has 14 residues. In germline, CDR1 is SEHNR, CDR2 FQNEAQ (reference sequence). The CDR3 DNA follows: TGTGCCAGCAGTTTGACAGGGACCACAGATACGCAGTATTTT. It codes for CASSLTGTTDTQYF. Complete variable domain (other parts from reference TRBV7-9 and TRBJ2-3): DTGVSQNPRHKITKRGQNVTFRCDPISEHNRLYWYRQTLGQGPEFLTYFQNEAQLEKSRLLSDRFSAERPKGSFSTLEIQRTEQGDSAMYLCASSLTGTTDTQYFGPGTRLTVL.

This clone was seen more than once but under ten times. The genes are TRBV29-1 and TRBJ1-5, with D perhaps matching TRBD1 (5 bases). V was clipped by 7 bases and J by 2 bases, with 9 bases between them. Germline V gene lookup returns CDR1 SQVTM and CDR2 ANQGSEA. The CDR3 is made up of 12 amino acids. In DNA, the CDR3 is TGCAGCGCTCGGGACGGCAATCAGCCCCAGCATTTT. It yields the protein CSARDGNQPQHF.

This rearrangement joins TRBV9 to TRBJ2-7, with TRBD2 as a possible D gene (6 bases). V lost 0 bases and J 4 bases, leaving 14 bases between the germline ends. CDR1 is SGDLS and CDR2 is YYNGEE in the germline V gene. The CDR3 sequence is 15 residues long. The CDR3 nucleotides read TGTGCCAGCAGCGTAGCGGGAGATACGGGATACGAGCAGTACTTC. Its translation is CASSVAGDTGYEQYF.